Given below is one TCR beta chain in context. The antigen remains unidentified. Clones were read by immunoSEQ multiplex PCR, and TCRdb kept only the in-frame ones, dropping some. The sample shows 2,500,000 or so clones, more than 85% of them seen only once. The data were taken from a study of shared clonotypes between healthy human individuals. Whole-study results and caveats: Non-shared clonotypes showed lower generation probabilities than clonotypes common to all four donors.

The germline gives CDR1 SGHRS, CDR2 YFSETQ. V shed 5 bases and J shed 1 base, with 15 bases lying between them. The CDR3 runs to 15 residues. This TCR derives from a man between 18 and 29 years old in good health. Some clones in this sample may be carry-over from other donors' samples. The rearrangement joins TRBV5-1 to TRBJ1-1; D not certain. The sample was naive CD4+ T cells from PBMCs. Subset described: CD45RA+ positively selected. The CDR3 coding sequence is TGCGCCAGCAGGCAGACCCCTAACCAGAACACTGAAGCTTTCTTT. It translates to CASRQTPNQNTEAFF.